Shown below are 9 T cell receptor beta chains from a single sample sequenced in a study of OX40 agonist ivuxolimab in advanced cancers. The method was immunoSEQ multiplex PCR; TCRdb's version includes in-frame clones alone and lacks a portion of them. The sample records approximately 94,000 clones, 85% to 95% being singletons. The sequences come from CD4+ or CD8+ T cells sorted from blood, collected in a trial of the OX40 agonist ivuxolimab. The source is an adult with an advanced solid tumor such as melanoma, head and neck, liver or kidney cancer.

The CDR3 DNA reads as TGTGCCAGCAGCCAAAAAGGACTATTGACCGGGGAGCTGTTTTTT. Amino acids: CASSQKGLLTGELFF. The V gene is TRBV14, the J gene TRBJ2-2, with D maybe TRBD2 (6 bases). Trimming cost V 2 bases and J 5 bases, with 12 bases left between them. There are 15 residues in the CDR3. Germline loops: CDR1 SGHDN, CDR2 FVKESK.

The V call is TRBV27, the J call TRBJ1-3; TRBD1 is a possible D gene (6 bases). CDR3 length: 15 residues. The V gene's germline CDR1 is MNHEY and CDR2 SMNVEV (reference sequence). V was trimmed by 1 base and J by 4 bases, leaving 11 bases between them. For the CDR3, the DNA is TGTGCCAGCAGTTTATTGGGGGCGCGAGGAAACACCATATATTTT. Amino acid sequence: CASSLLGARGNTIYF.

The rearrangement links TRBV6-1 to TRBJ1-4; a weak D match, TRBD1 (6 bases). The germline V gene encodes CDR1 MNHNS and CDR2 SASEGT. The V end lost 6 bases, the J end lost 11 bases, and 22 bases lay between the germline ends. The CDR3 contains 15 residues. In DNA form, the CDR3 reads TGTGCCAGCAGGGGAACACAGGGATCGTCGGGGAAACTGTTTTTT. It specifies CASRGTQGSSGKLFF.

CDR3 DNA sequence: TGTGCCAGCAGCTTGGGGCGGGAGGGTTTGGATGAGCAGTTCTTC. This sequence encodes CASSLGREGLDEQFF. This chain joins TRBV11-3 and TRBJ2-1; 9 bases fit TRBD2. The V gene's germline CDR1 is SGHNT and CDR2 YENEEA. With 3 bases clipped from V and 8 bases from J, the junction kept 8 bases outside the gene matches. The CDR3 has 15 residues.

The chain joins TRBV6-1 to TRBJ2-5; possibly TRBD2 for D (5 bases). In germline, CDR1 is MNHNS, CDR2 SASEGT. This CDR3 contains 14 residues. The V end was cut by 8 bases, the J end by 0 bases, with 13 bases between. CDR3 sequence reads: CASVSQRNQETQYF. In nucleotides, the CDR3 is TGTGCCAGCGTGTCCCAGCGGAACCAAGAGACCCAGTACTTC.

The V gene is TRBV29-1, the J gene TRBJ2-5, with 11 bases lining up with TRBD2. CDR1 is SQVTM, CDR2 ANQGSEA, per germline. The CDR3 spans 14 residues. With V trimmed by 5 bases and J by 3 bases, 5 bases remained unmatched. This CDR3 is CSVFPLAGEETQYF. CDR3 coding DNA: TGCAGCGTTTTTCCACTAGCGGGAGAAGAGACCCAGTACTTC.

The rearrangement uses TRBV6-6 and TRBJ1-1; unclear D gene. Per the germline V gene, CDR1 is MNHNY and CDR2 is SVGAGI (reference sequence). This CDR3 has 14 amino acids. With 7 bases removed from V and 6 bases from J, the gap between germline ends came to 18 bases. The CDR3 spells CASTTDGPGAEAFF. In DNA form, the CDR3 reads TGTGCCAGCACCACCGACGGACCCGGGGCTGAAGCTTTCTTT.

V is TRBV7-8 and J is TRBJ2-7; 9 nucleotides align to TRBD1. Looked up from germline, CDR1 is SGHVS and CDR2 is FQNEAQ. Losses at the gene ends were 7 bases for V and 2 bases for J; bases not matched to a gene: 9. This CDR3 contains 15 residues. CDR3 DNA sequence: TGTGCCAGCACCCAAGCGGGACAGGGACCCTACGAGCAGTACTTC. Protein: CASTQAGQGPYEQYF.

J is TRBJ2-5 and V is TRBV7-2, with D unresolved. Looked up from germline, CDR1 is SGHTA and CDR2 is FQGNSA. CDR3 size: 13 residues. Between the trimmed V and J ends, which lost 5 bases and 5 bases, there was a span of 12 bases. The CDR3 DNA is TGTGCCAGCAGCGGCACTACGGCTGAGACCCAGTACTTC. It translates to CASSGTTAETQYF.